Listed here are 6 T cell receptor beta chains from one sample, sequenced in a study of blood T cell repertoires in COVID-19. TCRdb keeps only in-frame clones here, not all; method: immunoSEQ multiplex PCR. Here the sample spans tens of thousands of clones, 75% to 85% being singletons. The sequenced sample was peripheral blood. These receptors originate from a woman in her 70s with acute or convalescent COVID-19.

The chain has TRBV5-1 and TRBJ2-3; D is perhaps TRBD1 (6 bases). This CDR3 has 13 amino acids. Germline V gene sequence: CDR1 SGHRS, CDR2 YFSETQ. Trimming removed 5 bases from V and 4 bases from J, with 11 bases in between. The CDR3 reads CASRQQGADTQYF. CDR3 DNA: TGCGCCAGCAGACAACAGGGCGCAGATACGCAGTATTTT.

V is TRBV15 and J is TRBJ1-1, with D maybe TRBD1 (6 bases). Germline loops: CDR1 LNHNV, CDR2 YYDKDF (reference sequence). The CDR3 runs 14 residues. V was trimmed by 5 bases and J by 2 bases, leaving 12 bases between them. The CDR3 sequence is CATSSRGFNTEAFF. The CDR3 DNA reads as TGTGCCACCAGCTCCAGGGGCTTCAACACTGAAGCTTTCTTT.

The rearrangement uses TRBV7-9 and TRBJ1-1; D is uncertain. The V end lost 5 bases, the J end lost 5 bases, and 18 bases lay between the germline ends. This CDR3 has 15 residues. The germline V gene has CDR1 SEHNR and CDR2 FQNEAQ (reference sequence). The chain's CDR3 is CASSPFKNGVTEAFF. In DNA, the CDR3 is TGTGCCAGCAGCCCCTTTAAGAACGGGGTAACTGAAGCTTTCTTT.

This clone was found a few times. The rearrangement joins TRBV9 to TRBJ1-4; 7 nucleotides line up with TRBD1. J lost 0 bases, V lost 4 bases, and 6 bases had no gene match. The length of the CDR3 is 16 residues. Germline V gene sequence: CDR1 SGDLS, CDR2 YYNGEE. The CDR3 loop reads CASSSGGRATNEKLFF. In DNA, the CDR3 is TGTGCCAGCAGCTCAGGGGGGAGAGCAACTAATGAAAAACTGTTTTTT.

This rearrangement joins TRBV4-3 to TRBJ1-1; 8 positions agree with TRBD1. The CDR3 has 16 residues. V gave up 6 bases and J gave up 2 bases; unmatched junction bases: 11. Germline CDR1 LGHNA, CDR2 YSLEER. CDR3 sequence reads: CASRQDQGAYNTEAFF. As DNA, the CDR3 is TGCGCCAGCAGACAGGACCAGGGGGCTTATAACACTGAAGCTTTCTTT.

This clone appeared a single time. The V gene is TRBV9, the J gene TRBJ1-2; a possible D gene is TRBD1 (6 bases). The V gene's germline CDR1 is SGDLS and CDR2 YYNGEE. The ends were cut back, 0 bases at V and 6 bases at J, with 6 bases in the middle. The CDR3 is 12 residues long. CDR3 sequence: CASSVEGDGYTF. CDR3 in DNA: TGTGCCAGCAGCGTAGAGGGGGATGGCTACACCTTC.